This TCR beta chain comes out of a study of T cell responses to AZD1222 COVID-19 vaccine. This CDR3 is built from 18 residues. V lost 4 bases and J 0 bases, leaving 18 bases between the germline ends. Germline V gene data show CDR1 as KGHDR and CDR2 as SFDVKD. The protocol was immunoSEQ multiplex PCR, while the TCRdb copy is restricted to in-frame clones and leaves out a portion. This sample yields approximately 120,000 clones, of which roughly 88% are seen a single time; less than 6.5% belongs to the top ten. In the case of this clone: Its antigen is not known.

The study, taken as a whole, reports: The donor group comprised mostly white British people and more females; the analysis possibly underestimated clonal diversity. Breadth and depth of Spike-specific TCRs rose after two AZD1222 doses. The CD4 TCRs associated with vaccination extended across spike and predominated at 160-218 and 743-854.

The input for sequencing was peripheral blood, taken on day 0 of AZD1222 vaccination. This TCR derives from an adult in good health. This chain uses TRBV24-1 with TRBJ1-3; D remains ambiguous. In DNA form, the CDR3 reads TGTGCCACCAGTGAGCCCCCAGCCCGGGCAGTCTCTGGAAACACCATATATTTT. Protein sequence: CATSEPPARAVSGNTIYF.